This T cell receptor (beta chain) stems from a study of T-cell memory formation after mild COVID-19. Study summary: Largely, TCR clusters stayed within a single donor.

Broader study findings: Researchers report contracting CD4+ clones mostly in CM and EM, with CD8+ clones in EMRA.

The table lists this clonotype with a few counts. Its antigen remains unidentified. MiXCR, run by TCRdb on the 5' RACE reads, gives a single entry per CDR3 protein. The sample lists approximately 60,000 distinct CDR3 sequences; 9.3% were seen once. The CDR3 sequence is 16 residues long. Trimming took 1 base from V and 9 from J; bases not matched to a gene: 4. The germline CDR1 and CDR2 sequences are LGHNA and YNFKEQ. The origin of this receptor is a man between 18 and 35 years old who had mild COVID-19 (a few samples of this study predate the infection). Cell type and time point are not known. The chain couples TRBV4-2 to TRBJ2-1; 15 positions agree with TRBD2. Material: PBMCs or a T cell subset sorted from them (not recorded which). The CDR3 spells CASSQGTSGGVGEQFF. The CDR3 DNA is TGTGCCAGCAGCCAAGGGACTAGCGGGGGGGTAGGTGAGCAGTTCTTC.